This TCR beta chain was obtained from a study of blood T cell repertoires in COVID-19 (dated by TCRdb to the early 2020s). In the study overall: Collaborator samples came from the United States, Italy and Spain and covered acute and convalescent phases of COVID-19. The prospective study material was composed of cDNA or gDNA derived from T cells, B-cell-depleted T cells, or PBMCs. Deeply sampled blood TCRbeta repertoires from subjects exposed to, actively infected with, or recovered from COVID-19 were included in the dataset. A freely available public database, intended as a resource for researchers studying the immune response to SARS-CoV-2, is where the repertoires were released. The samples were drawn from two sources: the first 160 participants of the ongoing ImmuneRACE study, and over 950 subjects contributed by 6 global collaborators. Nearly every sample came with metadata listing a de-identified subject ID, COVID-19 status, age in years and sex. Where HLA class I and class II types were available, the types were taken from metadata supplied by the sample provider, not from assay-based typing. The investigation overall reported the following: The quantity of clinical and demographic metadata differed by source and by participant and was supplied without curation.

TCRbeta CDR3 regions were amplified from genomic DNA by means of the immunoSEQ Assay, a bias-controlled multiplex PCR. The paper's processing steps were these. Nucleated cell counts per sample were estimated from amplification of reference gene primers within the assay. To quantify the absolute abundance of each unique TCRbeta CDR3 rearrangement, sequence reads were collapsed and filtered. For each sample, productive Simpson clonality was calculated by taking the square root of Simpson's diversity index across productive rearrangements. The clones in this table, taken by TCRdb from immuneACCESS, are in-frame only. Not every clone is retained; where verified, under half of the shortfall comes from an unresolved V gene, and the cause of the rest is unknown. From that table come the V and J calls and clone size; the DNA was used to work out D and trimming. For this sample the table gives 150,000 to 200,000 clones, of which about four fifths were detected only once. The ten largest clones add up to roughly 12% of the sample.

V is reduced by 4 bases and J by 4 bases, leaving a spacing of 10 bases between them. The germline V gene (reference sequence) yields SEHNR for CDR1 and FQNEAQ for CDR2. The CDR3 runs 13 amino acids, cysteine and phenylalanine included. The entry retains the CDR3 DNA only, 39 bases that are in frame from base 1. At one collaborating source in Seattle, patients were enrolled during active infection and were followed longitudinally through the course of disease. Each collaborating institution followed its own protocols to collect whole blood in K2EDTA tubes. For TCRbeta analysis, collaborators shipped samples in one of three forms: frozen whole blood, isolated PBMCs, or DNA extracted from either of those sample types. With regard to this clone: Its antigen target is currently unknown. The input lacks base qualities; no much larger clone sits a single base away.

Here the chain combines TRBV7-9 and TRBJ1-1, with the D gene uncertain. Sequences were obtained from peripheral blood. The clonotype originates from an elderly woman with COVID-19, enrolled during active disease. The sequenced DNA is TGTGCCAGCAGCTGGGAGTTGGGCACTGAAGCTTTCTTT. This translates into CASSWELGTEAFF.